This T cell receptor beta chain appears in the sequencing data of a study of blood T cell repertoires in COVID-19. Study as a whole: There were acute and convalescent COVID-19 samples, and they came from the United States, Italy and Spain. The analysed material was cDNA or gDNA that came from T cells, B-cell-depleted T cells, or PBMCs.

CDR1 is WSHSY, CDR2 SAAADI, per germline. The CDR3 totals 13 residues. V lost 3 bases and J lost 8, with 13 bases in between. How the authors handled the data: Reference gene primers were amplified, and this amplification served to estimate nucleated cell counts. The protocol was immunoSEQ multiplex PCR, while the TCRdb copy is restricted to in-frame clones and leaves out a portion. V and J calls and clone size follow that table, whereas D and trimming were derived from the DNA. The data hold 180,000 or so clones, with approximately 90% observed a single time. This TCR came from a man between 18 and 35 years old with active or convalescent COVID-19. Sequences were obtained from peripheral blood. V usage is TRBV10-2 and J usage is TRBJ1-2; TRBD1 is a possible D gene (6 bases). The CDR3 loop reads CASSDPGVRGYTF. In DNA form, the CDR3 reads TGCGCCAGCAGTGACCCAGGGGTTCGCGGCTACACCTTC.